This entry lists 26 T cell receptor beta chains sequenced from one sample in a study of cytomegalovirus exposure and HLA in healthy donors (dated by TCRdb to about 2017). Libraries were constructed by the immunoSEQ multiplex PCR assay. The multiplex PCR relied on a mix of 60 forward primers for TCR Vbeta segments and 13 reverse primers for TCR Jbeta segments. The immuneACCESS repertoire file appears here via TCRdb, limited to in-frame rearrangements. These files lack a portion of the clones; in checked studies, under half of the deficit traces to unresolved V genes, and the cause of the others is not known. The sample table lists under 140,000 clones, nearly 80% of them with a count of one. The ten most abundant clones make up 1.3% of the sample. Sequenced input: PBMCs. These receptors all stem from a woman aged 25-40 years in good health and CMV-seronegative.

V usage is TRBV29-1 and J usage is TRBJ2-1, with 9 bases aligning to TRBD1. There are 15 residues in the CDR3. The V gene end was trimmed by 4 bases and the J gene end by 3 bases; junction bases not matched to a gene: 7. Germline-derived CDR1 and CDR2 are SQVTM and ANQGSEA. The CDR3 protein is CSVGRGQGIYNEQFF. The CDR3 nucleotides read TGCAGCGTTGGTAGGGGACAGGGAATCTACAATGAGCAGTTCTTC.

The J gene is TRBJ1-4, the V gene TRBV6-6; TRBD1 agrees at 9 bases. CDR1 and CDR2 from the germline V gene are MNHNY and SVGAGI (reference sequence). V gave up 2 bases and J gave up 5 bases; unmatched junction bases: 3. This CDR3 spans 15 amino acids. This chain's CDR3 is CASSYAGTGNEKLFF. DNA of the CDR3: TGTGCCAGCAGTTACGCCGGGACAGGGAATGAAAAACTGTTTTTT.

This chain joins TRBV20-1 and TRBJ1-1; D not resolved. V was pared by 3 bases and J by 3 bases, with 5 bases between. The CDR3 spans 11 residues. Germline V gives CDR1 DFQATT, CDR2 SNEGSKA (reference sequence). The CDR3 spells CSASVDTEAFF. The CDR3 DNA follows: TGCAGTGCTAGTGTCGACACTGAAGCTTTCTTT.

This clone has only one observation. The V and J genes are TRBV29-1 and TRBJ1-2; no definite D call. V was cut by 3 bases and J by 2 bases, with 7 bases left in between. Germline values: CDR1 SQVTM, CDR2 ANQGSEA. The CDR3 length is 12 residues. CDR3 sequence reads: CSVEWQNYGYTF. The CDR3 DNA reads as TGCAGCGTTGAGTGGCAGAACTATGGCTACACCTTC.

The V gene is TRBV6-6, the J gene TRBJ2-7; D is possibly TRBD1 (5 bases). V lost 6 bases, J lost 6 bases, and 9 bases lay in between. Germline V CDR1 and CDR2: MNHNY, SVGAGI (reference sequence). The CDR3 is made up of 11 amino acids. The CDR3, as DNA: TGTGCCAGCAGCGCTAGGGGCGAGCAGTACTTC. It specifies CASSARGEQYF.

V and J are TRBV29-1 and TRBJ1-1; perhaps TRBD1 as D (6 bases). Looked up from germline, CDR1 is SQVTM and CDR2 is ANQGSEA. The CDR3 length is 13 residues. V lost 3 bases to trimming and J lost 1 base, with 9 bases between them. The CDR3 DNA follows: TGCAGCGTTGAGGACAGACAGAACACTGAAGCTTTCTTT. Its translation is CSVEDRQNTEAFF.

The gene calls are TRBV18 and TRBJ1-5; 9 nucleotides match TRBD1. With V trimmed by 4 bases and J by 2 bases, 3 bases remained unmatched. CDR3 size: 15 residues. Germline V gene data show CDR1 as KGHSH and CDR2 as LQKENI. CDR3 nucleotides: TGTGCCAGCTCACATCGGGACAGGGGCAATCAGCCCCAGCATTTT. Translated, it gives CASSHRDRGNQPQHF.

The chain uses TRBV2 and TRBJ2-7; 8 positions match TRBD2. This CDR3 comprises 16 residues. Per the germline V gene, CDR1 is SNHLY and CDR2 is FYNNEI. Trimming removed 6 bases from V and 12 bases from J; junction bases left unmatched: 22. CDR3: CASSVGGIGLAGAPYF. In DNA form, the CDR3 reads TGTGCCAGCAGCGTCGGGGGAATCGGACTAGCCGGGGCGCCGTACTTC.

The rearrangement joins TRBV2 to TRBJ2-1; D is perhaps TRBD2 (6 bases). This CDR3 is 15 amino acids long. Trimming left V 8 bases short and J 7 bases short, with 21 bases between. Germline V CDR1 and CDR2: SNHLY, FYNNEI. The CDR3 reads CASHALAPSGNEQFF. For the CDR3, the DNA is TGTGCCAGCCATGCTCTAGCGCCCTCGGGGAATGAGCAGTTCTTC. The full variable domain, with the rest looked up from reference TRBV2 and TRBJ2-1, is EPEVTQTPSHQVTQMGQEVILRCVPISNHLYFYWYRQILGQKVEFLVSFYNNEISEKSEIFDDQFSVERPDGSNFTLKIRSTKLEDSAMYFCASHALAPSGNEQFFGPGTRLTVL.

This clone was seen a few times. This chain links TRBV9 with TRBJ2-7, with 7 bases matching TRBD2. Germline CDR1 SGDLS, CDR2 YYNGEE. The CDR3 is 14 amino acids. With V trimmed by 5 bases and J by 2 bases, 7 bases remained unmatched. CDR3 nucleotides: TGTGCCAGCAGTACCGGGAGGATTCCCTACGAGCAGTACTTC. The encoded protein is CASSTGRIPYEQYF.

The V and J genes are TRBV4-3 and TRBJ2-7, with 7 nucleotides matching TRBD2. With V trimmed by 0 bases and J by 2 bases, 4 bases remained unmatched. This CDR3 has 15 amino acids. Germline CDR1 is LGHNA and CDR2 is YSLEER. CDR3 protein: CASSQDSSGAYEQYF. For the CDR3, the DNA is TGCGCCAGCAGCCAAGATTCAAGCGGGGCCTACGAGCAGTACTTC.

CDR3 DNA: TGTGCCTGGGAGGTGCGGACAGGCTCCGAGCAGTACTTC. This gives the protein CAWEVRTGSEQYF. V and J are TRBV30 and TRBJ2-7, with 7 bases that match TRBD1. J was trimmed by 6 bases and V by 5 bases; bases with no gene match: 10. Germline lookup yields CDR1 GTSNPN and CDR2 SVGIG (reference sequence). This CDR3 region has 13 residues.

The rearrangement links TRBV10-3 to TRBJ1-2; D may be TRBD1 (6 bases). The CDR3 totals 12 residues. Trimming stripped 5 bases from V and 4 bases from J, with 8 bases between. CDR1 and CDR2 (germline): ENHRY, SYGVKD. The DNA of the CDR3 is TGTGCCATCAGTCAGGACAGCTATGGCTACACCTTC. Protein product: CAISQDSYGYTF.

The J gene is TRBJ2-7, the V gene TRBV11-2; D is possibly TRBD1 (7 bases). Trimming cost V 5 bases and J 7 bases, with 21 bases left between them. Looked up from germline, CDR1 is SGHAT and CDR2 is FQNNGV. The CDR3 is 15 amino acids. The CDR3 bases are TGTGCCAGCAGCCCTCCCCAAACAGGGGCGGGGGAGCAGTACTTC. As protein: CASSPPQTGAGEQYF. Combining the CDR3 with reference TRBV11-2 and TRBJ2-7 gives the whole variable domain EAGVAQSPRYKIIEKRQSVAFWCNPISGHATLYWYQQILGQGPKLLIQFQNNGVVDDSQLPKDRFSAERLKGVDSTLKIQPAKLEDSAVYLCASSPPQTGAGEQYFGPGTRLTVT.

The rearrangement uses TRBV7-2 and TRBJ2-5; 7 bases align to TRBD1. The V segment lost 4 bases and the J segment 4 bases; nucleotides outside the gene matches: 12. There are 16 residues in the CDR3. The germline V gene has CDR1 SGHTA and CDR2 FQGNSA. CDR3 protein: CASSSNPFRGTETQYF. For the CDR3, the DNA is TGTGCCAGCAGCTCCAACCCCTTCAGGGGGACAGAGACCCAGTACTTC.

The chain has TRBV5-1 and TRBJ1-2; TRBD1 matches at 9 bases. Germline V gene lookup returns CDR1 SGHRS and CDR2 YFSETQ. Trimming removed 4 bases from V and 6 bases from J; junction bases left unmatched: 10. This CDR3 contains 15 residues. As DNA, the CDR3 is TGCGCCAGCAGCCAGCCGGGACAGGGAAGGGATGGCTACACCTTC. It codes for CASSQPGQGRDGYTF.

This clone appeared a few times. The gene calls are TRBV9 and TRBJ2-7; possible D gene TRBD2, 6 bases. Trimming shortened V by 2 bases and J by 2 bases, and 14 bases separated the two germline ends. There are 15 residues in the CDR3. Germline-derived CDR1 and CDR2 are SGDLS and YYNGEE. The CDR3 DNA is TGTGCCAGCAGCGTCGCGGACTATCAGCCCTACGAGCAGTACTTC. It yields the protein CASSVADYQPYEQYF.

This chain uses TRBV5-1 with TRBJ1-3, with D perhaps TRBD1 (6 bases). V was cut by 0 bases and J by 0 bases, with 10 bases left in between. This CDR3 has 16 residues. Germline V CDR1 and CDR2: SGHRS, YFSETQ. Written as DNA, the CDR3 is TGCGCCAGCAGCTTGGGTACAGGGTTCTCTGGAAACACCATATATTTT. Protein product: CASSLGTGFSGNTIYF.

V gene TRBV18 combines with J gene TRBJ2-5; D gene ambiguous. V shed 3 bases and J shed 3 bases, with 8 bases lying between them. Germline-derived CDR1 and CDR2 are KGHSH and LQKENI. The CDR3 is 13 residues long. The chain's CDR3 is CASSPTAKETQYF. In DNA, the CDR3 is TGTGCCAGCTCACCCACAGCAAAAGAGACCCAGTACTTC.

In its sample, this clone was seen a few times. V and J are TRBV2 and TRBJ1-1, with 7 positions matching TRBD1. The CDR3 is 12 amino acids. CDR1 is SNHLY and CDR2 is FYNNEI in the germline V gene. The J segment lost 4 bases and the V segment lost 9 bases, leaving 5 bases of the junction unmatched. As DNA, the CDR3 is TGTGCCAGTAGGGGGCCGGGCACTGAAGCTTTCTTT. Translating gives CASRGPGTEAFF.

This clone was picked up a small number of times. This chain joins TRBV4-1 and TRBJ2-3; possibly TRBD2 for D (6 bases). The CDR3 spans 14 residues. Germline V lookup: CDR1 MGHRA, CDR2 YSYEKL. The V end lost 3 bases, the J end lost 1 base, and 8 bases lay between the germline ends. CDR3 loop: CASSHRLGTDTQYF. In nucleotides, the CDR3 is TGCGCCAGCAGCCATAGACTAGGCACAGATACGCAGTATTTT.

This chain connects TRBV19 to TRBJ1-1; 9 nucleotides agree with TRBD1. The CDR3 totals 15 residues. Germline CDR1 reads LNHDA; CDR2 reads SQIVND (reference sequence). The V gene end was trimmed by 9 bases and the J gene end by 5 bases; junction bases not matched to a gene: 13. For the CDR3, the DNA is TGTGCCAGCCGATGGGACAGGGCGCGGGGGACTGAAGCTTTCTTT. This encodes CASRWDRARGTEAFF.

This clone came up once. This chain uses TRBV30 with TRBJ1-5; 7 nucleotides line up with TRBD1. The CDR3 is 16 amino acids. CDR1 is GTSNPN and CDR2 is SVGIG in the germline V gene (reference sequence). V gave up 3 bases and J gave up 2 bases; unmatched junction bases: 10. The CDR3 spells CAWSRNRGLGNQPQHF. In nucleotides, the CDR3 is TGTGCCTGGAGCCGAAACAGGGGCTTGGGCAATCAGCCCCAGCATTTT.

This clone has only a few counts. The V call is TRBV29-1, the J call TRBJ2-1; 8 bases fit TRBD2. This CDR3 is built from 11 residues. CDR1 SQVTM and CDR2 ANQGSEA come from the germline V gene. V lost 6 bases and J lost 7; bases outside the gene matches: 2. CDR3 in amino acids: CSVRLANEQFF. The CDR3 region has the DNA TGCAGCGTGAGACTAGCGAATGAGCAGTTCTTC.

The table lists this clone with a few counts. This sequence joins TRBV28 and TRBJ1-2, with 7 bases identical to TRBD1. The CDR3 runs 16 residues. Germline trimming cut 5 bases from V and 4 bases from J; bases unmatched to any gene: 13. CDR1 is MDHEN, CDR2 SYDVKM, per germline. The CDR3 sequence: CASSMTPGTETYGYTF. DNA of the CDR3: TGTGCCAGCAGTATGACACCCGGGACAGAAACCTATGGCTACACCTTC.

On this clone: Different DNA sequences within this sample yield the same CDR3. The V and J genes are TRBV9 and TRBJ2-1, with D perhaps matching TRBD1 (6 bases). V was clipped by 0 bases and J by 0 bases, with 7 bases between them. The CDR3 spans 15 residues. Per germline, CDR1 SGDLS and CDR2 YYNGEE. CDR3 protein: CASSVVGGSYNEQFF. The CDR3 DNA reads TGTGCCAGCAGCGTAGTAGGGGGCTCCTACAATGAGCAGTTCTTC.